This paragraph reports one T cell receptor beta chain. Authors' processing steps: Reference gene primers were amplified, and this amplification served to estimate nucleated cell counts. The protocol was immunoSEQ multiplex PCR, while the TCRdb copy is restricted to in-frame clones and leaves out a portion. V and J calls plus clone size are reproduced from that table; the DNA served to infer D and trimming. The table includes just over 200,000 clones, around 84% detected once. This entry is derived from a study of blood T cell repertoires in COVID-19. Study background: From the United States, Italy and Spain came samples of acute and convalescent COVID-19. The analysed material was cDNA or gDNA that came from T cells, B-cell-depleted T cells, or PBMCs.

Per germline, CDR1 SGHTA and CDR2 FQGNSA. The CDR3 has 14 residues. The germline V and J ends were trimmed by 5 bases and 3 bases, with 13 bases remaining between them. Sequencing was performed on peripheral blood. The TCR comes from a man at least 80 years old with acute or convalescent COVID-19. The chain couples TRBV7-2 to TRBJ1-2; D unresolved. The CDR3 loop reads CASSVPLADYGYTF. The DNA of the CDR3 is TGTGCCAGCAGCGTCCCCCTGGCAGACTATGGCTACACCTTC.